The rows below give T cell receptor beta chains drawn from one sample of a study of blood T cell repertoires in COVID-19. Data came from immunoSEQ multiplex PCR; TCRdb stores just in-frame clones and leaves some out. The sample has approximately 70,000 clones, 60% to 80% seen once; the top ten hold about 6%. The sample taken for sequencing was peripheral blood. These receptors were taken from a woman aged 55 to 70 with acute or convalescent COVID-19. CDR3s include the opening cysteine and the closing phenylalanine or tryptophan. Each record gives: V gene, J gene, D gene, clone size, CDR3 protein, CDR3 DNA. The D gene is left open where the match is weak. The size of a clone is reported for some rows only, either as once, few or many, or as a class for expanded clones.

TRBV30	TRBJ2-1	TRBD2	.	CAWSGAGGASEQFF	TGTGCCTGGAGTGGGGCGGGGGGTGCGAGTGAGCAGTTCTTC
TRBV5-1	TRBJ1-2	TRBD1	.	CASSPRTGANNGYTF	TGCGCCAGCAGCCCCCGGACAGGGGCAAACAATGGCTACACCTTC
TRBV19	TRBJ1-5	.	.	CASSIDRTSNQPQHF	TGTGCCAGTAGTATCGACAGGACAAGTAATCAGCCCCAGCATTTT
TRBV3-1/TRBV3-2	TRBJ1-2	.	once	CASMMGGREVYTF	TGTGCCAGCATGATGGGGGGCCGGGAGGTCTACACCTTC
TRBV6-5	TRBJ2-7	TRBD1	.	CASRGQGVYEQYF	TGTGCCAGCAGGGGACAGGGGGTTTACGAGCAGTACTTC
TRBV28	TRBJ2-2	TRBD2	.	CASSSSGVTNTGELFF	TGTGCCAGCAGTTCTAGCGGGGTAACGAACACCGGGGAGCTGTTTTTT
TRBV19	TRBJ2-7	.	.	CASSSRVSSYEQYF	TGTGCCAGTAGTTCCAGGGTTTCGTCCTACGAGCAGTACTTC
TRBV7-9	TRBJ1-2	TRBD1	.	CASSPSGTGGDYGYTF	TGTGCCAGCAGCCCTTCCGGGACAGGGGGCGACTATGGCTACACCTTC
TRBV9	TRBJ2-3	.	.	CASSALGAESTDTQYF	TGTGCCAGCAGCGCCCTGGGAGCGGAAAGCACAGATACGCAGTATTTT
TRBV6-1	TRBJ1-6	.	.	CASSGAGSSYNSPLHF	TGTGCCAGCAGTGGGGCAGGTAGCTCCTATAATTCACCCCTCCACTTT
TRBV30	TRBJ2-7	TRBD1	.	CAWSGQGYEQYF	TGTGCCTGGAGCGGACAGGGCTACGAGCAGTACTTC
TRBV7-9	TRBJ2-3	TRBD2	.	CASSLYSGGAQWGDTQYF	TGTGCCAGCAGCTTATATAGCGGGGGGGCCCAATGGGGAGATACGCAGTATTTT
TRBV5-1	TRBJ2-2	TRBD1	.	CASGSGTGNTGELFF	TGCGCCAGCGGCTCTGGGACAGGGAACACCGGGGAGCTGTTTTTT
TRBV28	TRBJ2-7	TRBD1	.	CASSSGQGVSYEQYF	TGTGCCAGCAGTTCCGGCCAGGGGGTTTCCTACGAGCAGTACTTC
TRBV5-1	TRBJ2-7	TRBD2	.	CATRRTSGVVYEQYF	TGCGCCACCCGAAGGACTAGCGGGGTGGTTTACGAGCAGTACTTC
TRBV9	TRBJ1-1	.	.	CASSPPRTVNTEAFF	TGTGCCAGCAGCCCACCGAGAACAGTTAACACTGAAGCTTTCTTT
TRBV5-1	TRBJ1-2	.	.	CASSLDTGMDGYTF	TGCGCCAGCAGCTTGGACACAGGGATGGATGGCTACACCTTC
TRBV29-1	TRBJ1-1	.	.	CSVSKQGNTEAFF	TGCAGCGTTTCAAAACAGGGGAACACTGAAGCTTTCTTT
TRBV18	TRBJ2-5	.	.	CASPQNTGQETQYF	TGTGCCAGCCCCCAAAACACAGGGCAAGAGACCCAGTACTTC
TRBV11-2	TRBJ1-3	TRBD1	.	CASSSQTGWGNTIYF	TGTGCCAGCAGCTCGCAGACAGGGTGGGGAAACACCATATATTTT
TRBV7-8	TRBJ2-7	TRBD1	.	CASSSWTGHYEQYF	TGTGCCAGCAGCTCTTGGACAGGCCACTACGAGCAGTACTTC
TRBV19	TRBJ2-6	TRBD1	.	CASSRVRGTGHSGANVLTF	TGTGCCAGTAGTAGGGTCAGGGGGACAGGGCATTCAGGGGCCAACGTCCTGACTTTC
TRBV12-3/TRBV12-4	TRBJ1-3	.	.	CASSFIRNTIYF	TGTGCCAGCAGTTTTATTCGAAACACCATATATTTT
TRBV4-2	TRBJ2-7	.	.	CASSQAASTYEQYF	TGTGCCAGCAGCCAGGCCGCAAGTACCTACGAGCAGTACTTC
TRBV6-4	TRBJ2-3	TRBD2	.	CASSSSGGADTQYF	TGTGCCAGCAGTTCTAGCGGGGGGGCAGATACGCAGTATTTT
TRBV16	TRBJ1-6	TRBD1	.	CASSQLRDRVSSPLHF	TGTGCCAGCAGCCAATTGCGGGACAGGGTCTCTTCACCCCTCCACTTT
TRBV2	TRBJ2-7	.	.	CASSEARYYEQYF	TGTGCCAGCAGTGAAGCGAGATACTACGAGCAGTACTTC
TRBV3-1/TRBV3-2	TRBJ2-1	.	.	CASSLRGWDEQFF	TGTGCCAGCAGCCTACGGGGTTGGGATGAGCAGTTCTTC
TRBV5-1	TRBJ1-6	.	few	CASWESVNSPLHF	TGCGCCAGCTGGGAGTCCGTGAATTCACCCCTCCACTTT
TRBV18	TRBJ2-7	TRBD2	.	CASSLAASYEQYF	TGTGCCAGCTCCCTAGCGGCCTCCTACGAGCAGTACTTC
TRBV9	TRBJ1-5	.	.	CASSVPRRGEGSNQPQHF	TGTGCCAGCAGCGTACCGAGGAGGGGGGAGGGTAGCAATCAGCCCCAGCATTTT
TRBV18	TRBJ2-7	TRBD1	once	CASSPFQGAYPTEQYF	TGTGCCAGCTCACCCTTTCAGGGGGCATACCCTACCGAGCAGTACTTC
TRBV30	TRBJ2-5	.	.	CACRIGETQYF	TGTGCCTGTAGAATCGGAGAGACCCAGTACTTC
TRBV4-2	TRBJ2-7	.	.	CASSQVGSSYEQYF	TGTGCCAGCAGCCAAGTGGGCAGCTCCTACGAGCAGTACTTC
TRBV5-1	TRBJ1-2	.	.	CASSLDAGTNYGYTF	TGCGCCAGCAGCTTGGATGCGGGAACGAACTATGGCTACACCTTC
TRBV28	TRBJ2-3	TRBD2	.	CASSDFGRGGTDTQYF	TGTGCCAGCAGTGACTTCGGGCGGGGGGGGACAGATACGCAGTATTTT
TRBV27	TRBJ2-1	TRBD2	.	CASSLTSGGEDEQFF	TGTGCCAGCAGTTTAACTAGCGGGGGGGAAGATGAGCAGTTCTTC
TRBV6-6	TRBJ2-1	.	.	CASSYGAPSYNEQFF	TGTGCCAGCAGTTACGGGGCCCCCTCCTACAATGAGCAGTTCTTC
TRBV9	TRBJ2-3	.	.	CASSVSPAPRDTQYF	TGTGCCAGCAGCGTATCTCCAGCCCCTAGGGATACGCAGTATTTT
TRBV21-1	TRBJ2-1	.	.	CATPGLAGVSSYNEQFF	TGTGCCACGCCGGGACTAGCGGGGGTGAGCTCCTACAATGAGCAGTTCTTC
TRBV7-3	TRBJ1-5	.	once	CASSPNQGSNQPQHF	TGTGCCAGCAGCCCTAACCAGGGTAGCAATCAGCCCCAGCATTTT
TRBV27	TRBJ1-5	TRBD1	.	CASSPRQGRNQPQHF	TGTGCCAGCAGTCCCCGACAGGGGCGCAATCAGCCCCAGCATTTT
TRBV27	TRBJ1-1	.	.	CASMVAEWTEAFF	TGTGCCAGCATGGTTGCTGAGTGGACTGAAGCTTTCTTT
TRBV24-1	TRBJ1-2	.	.	CATSDDGRGQGYTF	TGTGCCACCAGTGATGACGGAAGGGGTCAGGGCTACACCTTC
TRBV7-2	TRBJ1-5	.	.	CASSLGNRAQPQHF	TGTGCCAGCAGCTTAGGGAACAGGGCTCAGCCCCAGCATTTT
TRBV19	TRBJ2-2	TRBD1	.	CASRDGTGSTGELFF	TGTGCCAGTAGGGACGGGACAGGGAGCACCGGGGAGCTGTTTTTT
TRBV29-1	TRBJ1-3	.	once	CCGYRGNTIYF	TGCTGTGGGTACAGGGGAAACACCATATATTTT
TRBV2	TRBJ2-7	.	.	CARGLLSGYEQYF	TGTGCCAGAGGGTTGCTCTCAGGGTACGAGCAGTACTTC
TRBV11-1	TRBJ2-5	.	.	CASSFTGMETQYF	TGTGCCAGCAGCTTTACAGGGATGGAGACCCAGTACTTC
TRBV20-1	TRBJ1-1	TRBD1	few	CSAGATRGAFF	TGCAGTGCTGGGGCGACCAGGGGGGCTTTCTTT
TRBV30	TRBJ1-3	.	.	CAWSVMGAPGNTIYF	TGTGCCTGGAGTGTAATGGGGGCTCCTGGAAACACCATATATTTT
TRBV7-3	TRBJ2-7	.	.	CASSLGAGAPYEQYF	TGTGCCAGCAGCTTAGGAGCAGGGGCTCCCTACGAGCAGTACTTC
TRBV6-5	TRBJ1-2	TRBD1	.	CASRSIRGPDGYTF	TGTGCCAGCAGGTCCATCAGGGGGCCTGATGGCTACACCTTC
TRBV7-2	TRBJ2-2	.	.	CASSRPGAGELFF	TGTGCCAGCAGCCGGCCAGGGGCCGGGGAGCTGTTTTTT
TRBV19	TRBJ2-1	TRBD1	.	CASSTGQGVGHGEQFF	TGTGCCAGTAGTACCGGACAGGGGGTCGGCCACGGTGAGCAGTTCTTC
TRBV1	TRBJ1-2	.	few	CTSSRTRDRDGYTF	TGCACCAGCAGCCGGACCCGGGACAGGGATGGCTACACCTTC
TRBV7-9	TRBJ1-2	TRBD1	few	CASSEGQGYGYTF	TGTGCCAGCAGCGAGGGACAGGGGTATGGCTACACCTTC
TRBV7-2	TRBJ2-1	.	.	CASSLDRGPYNEQFF	TGTGCCAGCAGCTTGGACAGAGGACCCTACAATGAGCAGTTCTTC
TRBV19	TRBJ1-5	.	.	CASSARGGPQHF	TGTGCCAGTAGTGCGCGCGGGGGGCCCCAGCATTTT